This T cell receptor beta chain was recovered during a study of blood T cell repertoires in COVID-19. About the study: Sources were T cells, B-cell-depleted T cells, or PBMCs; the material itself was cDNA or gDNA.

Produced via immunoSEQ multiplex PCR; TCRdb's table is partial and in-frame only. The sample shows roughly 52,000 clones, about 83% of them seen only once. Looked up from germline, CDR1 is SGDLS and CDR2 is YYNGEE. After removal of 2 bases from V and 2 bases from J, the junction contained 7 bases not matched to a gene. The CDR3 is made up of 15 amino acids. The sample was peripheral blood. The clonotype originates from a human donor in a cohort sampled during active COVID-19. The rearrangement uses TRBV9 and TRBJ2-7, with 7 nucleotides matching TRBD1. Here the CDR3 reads CASSVGTVIPYEQYF. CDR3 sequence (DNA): TGTGCCAGCAGCGTCGGGACAGTCATACCCTACGAGCAGTACTTC.